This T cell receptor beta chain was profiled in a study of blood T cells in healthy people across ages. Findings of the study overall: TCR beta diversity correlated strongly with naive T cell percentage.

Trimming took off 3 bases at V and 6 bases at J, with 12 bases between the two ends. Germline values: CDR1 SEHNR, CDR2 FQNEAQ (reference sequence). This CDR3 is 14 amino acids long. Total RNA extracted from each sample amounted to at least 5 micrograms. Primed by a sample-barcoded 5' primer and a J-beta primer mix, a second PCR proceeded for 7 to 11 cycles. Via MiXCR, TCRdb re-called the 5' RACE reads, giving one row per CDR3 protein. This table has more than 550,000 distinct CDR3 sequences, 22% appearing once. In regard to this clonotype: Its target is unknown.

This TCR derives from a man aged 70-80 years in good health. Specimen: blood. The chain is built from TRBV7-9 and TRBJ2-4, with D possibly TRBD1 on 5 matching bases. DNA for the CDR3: TGTGCCAGCAGCTTGTTCAGGGTGGGAAACATTCAGTACTTC. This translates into CASSLFRVGNIQYF. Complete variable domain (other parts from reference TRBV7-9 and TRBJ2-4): DTGVSQNPRHKITKRGQNVTFRCDPISEHNRLYWYRQTLGQGPEFLTYFQNEAQLEKSRLLSDRFSAERPKGSFSTLEIQRTEQGDSAMYLCASSLFRVGNIQYFGAGTRLSVL.